Given below is one TCR beta chain in context. Original methodology: Estimation of nucleated cell counts relied on the amplification of reference gene primers. Clones were sequenced by immunoSEQ multiplex PCR, and TCRdb holds only the in-frame ones, with some missing. Clone size and the V and J calls come from that table; the DNA yielded D and trimming. The table has hundreds of thousands of clones, roughly 87% seen once. The data stem from a study of blood T cell repertoires in COVID-19. Study-level information: Acute and convalescent COVID-19 specimens originated in the United States, Italy and Spain. From T cells, B-cell-depleted T cells, or PBMCs came the material, which was cDNA or gDNA.

Per germline, CDR1 SGHDN and CDR2 FVKESK. The CDR3 runs 13 residues. Trimming removed 4 bases at V and 7 bases at J, with 14 bases between. V usage is TRBV14 and J usage is TRBJ2-7, with a weak D call TRBD2 (6 bases). Sequencing used peripheral blood. The sequence derives from a man in his fifties or sixties who had recovered from COVID-19. CDR3 sequence reads: CASSLKAGSEQYF. CDR3 DNA sequence: TGTGCCAGCAGCCTTAAAGCCGGGAGTGAGCAGTACTTC.